These 29 T cell receptor beta chains were all obtained from the same sample, sequenced in a study of shared clonotypes between healthy human individuals. Clones were sequenced by immunoSEQ multiplex PCR, and TCRdb holds only the in-frame ones, with some missing. The table shows approximately 2.3 million clones, with over 90% occurring only once. Input material: naive CD4+ T cells from PBMCs. Subset reported: CD45RA+ positively selected. The receptor set was obtained from a man aged 18 to 30 in good health. Some clones in this sample may be carry-over from other donors' samples.

A word on this clone: Other DNA sequences of this sample code for an identical CDR3. The chain carries TRBV5-1 and TRBJ2-2; 9 bases are a match to TRBD1. CDR3 size: 15 residues. Per the germline V gene, CDR1 is SGHRS and CDR2 is YFSETQ. The J segment lost 5 bases and the V segment lost 2 bases, leaving 4 bases of the junction unmatched. CDR3 coding DNA: TGCGCCAGCAGCTTCCGGGACAGGGTTACCGGGGAGCTGTTTTTT. Translating gives CASSFRDRVTGELFF.

V gene TRBV5-1 combines with J gene TRBJ2-1; D perhaps matches TRBD2 (5 bases). Per the germline V gene, CDR1 is SGHRS and CDR2 is YFSETQ. CDR3 size: 14 residues. Trimming pared 0 bases from V and 6 bases from J, leaving 10 bases between. The CDR3 coding sequence is TGCGCCAGCAGCTTGGGGGAGAGGGTCAATGAGCAGTTCTTC. Residues: CASSLGERVNEQFF.

The chain uses TRBV5-5 and TRBJ2-7; 7 bases fit TRBD2. With V trimmed by 3 bases and J by 4 bases, 7 bases remained unmatched. Germline V lookup: CDR1 SGHKS, CDR2 YYEKEE (reference sequence). The CDR3 covers 14 residues. The CDR3 is CASSSQGSGYEQYF. DNA of the CDR3: TGTGCCAGCAGCTCGCAGGGTAGCGGGTACGAGCAGTACTTC.

The rearrangement uses TRBV28 and TRBJ2-6, with 14 bases that match TRBD2. J lost 3 bases, V lost 8 bases, and 12 bases had no gene match. The germline V gene encodes CDR1 MDHEN and CDR2 SYDVKM. The CDR3 consists of 19 residues. CDR3 nucleotide sequence: TGTGCCAGCCGGATTACTAGACTAGCGGGAGGGAATGGGGCCAACGTCCTGACTTTC. The encoded protein is CASRITRLAGGNGANVLTF.

Worth noting for this clone: The sample contains more than one DNA sequence encoding this CDR3. The CDR3 sequence is CASSLAGYEQYF. CDR3 DNA sequence: TGTGCCAGCAGTTTGGCGGGTTACGAGCAGTACTTC. V gene TRBV28 combines with J gene TRBJ2-7; possible D gene TRBD2, 5 bases. Germline values: CDR1 MDHEN, CDR2 SYDVKM. Between the trimmed V and J ends, which lost 3 bases and 4 bases, there was a span of 7 bases. This CDR3 contains 12 residues.

The V gene is TRBV7-9, the J gene TRBJ1-2, with TRBD1 matching 11 bases. Trimming at V came to 10 bases and at J to 6 bases, leaving 13 bases not matched to a gene. The CDR3 extends over 15 amino acids. Germline V gene lookup returns CDR1 SEHNR and CDR2 FQNEAQ (reference sequence). The CDR3 region has the DNA TGTGCCACCCGGATCGTCAGGGGACAGGGGGATGGCTACACCTTC. Translated, it gives CATRIVRGQGDGYTF.

V is TRBV5-1 and J is TRBJ2-4, with a tentative D call TRBD2 (6 bases). This CDR3 comprises 17 residues. With 3 bases removed from V and 6 bases from J, the gap between germline ends came to 22 bases. Looked up from germline, CDR1 is SGHRS and CDR2 is YFSETQ. The CDR3 loop reads CASSSSVQAGRGNIQYF. The CDR3, as DNA: TGCGCCAGCAGCTCCTCGGTCCAAGCGGGCCGAGGAAACATTCAGTACTTC.

V and J are TRBV2 and TRBJ2-7; 8 nucleotides line up with TRBD2. In germline, CDR1 is SNHLY, CDR2 FYNNEI. J gave up 6 bases and V 4 bases, and 5 bases lay outside the gene matches. The CDR3 covers 13 residues. CDR3: CASSAQAGGEQYF. For the CDR3, the DNA is TGTGCCAGCAGTGCCCAGGCGGGAGGCGAGCAGTACTTC.

The J gene is TRBJ1-2, the V gene TRBV7-8; weak D call: TRBD1 (6 bases). The CDR3 contains 13 residues. Germline-derived CDR1 and CDR2 are SGHVS and FQNEAQ. Trimming removed 2 bases at V and 6 bases at J, with 10 bases between. The CDR3 here is CASSLTGANGYTF. For the CDR3, the DNA is TGTGCCAGCAGCTTAACGGGGGCGAATGGCTACACCTTC.

V is TRBV10-3 and J is TRBJ1-5; 9 positions match TRBD1. CDR1 and CDR2 from the germline V gene are ENHRY and SYGVKD. The CDR3 consists of 16 residues. Trimming took 3 bases from V and 1 from J; bases not matched to a gene: 4. CDR3 sequence reads: CAISDGGQGSNQPQHF. The DNA of the CDR3 is TGTGCCATCAGTGACGGAGGACAGGGGAGCAATCAGCCCCAGCATTTT.

This chain connects TRBV7-9 to TRBJ2-7; the D gene is possibly TRBD1 (5 bases). The germline gives CDR1 SEHNR, CDR2 FQNEAQ (reference sequence). The CDR3 runs to 16 residues. Trimming removed 0 bases from V and 3 bases from J, with 15 bases in between. DNA of the CDR3: TGTGCCAGCAGCTTAGCGAGTTTAGGGGAACGCTACGAGCAGTACTTC. Translating gives CASSLASLGERYEQYF.

The chain combines TRBV6-5 with TRBJ2-5; D perhaps matches TRBD2 (6 bases). The end of the DNA is better explained by TRBJ2-7, so the J call may be wrong. Germline CDR1 is MNHEY and CDR2 is SVGAGI. The CDR3 length is 14 residues. For the CDR3, the DNA is TGTGCCAGCAGCCGACTAGGGAGCTCCTACGAGCAGTACTTC. Translating it yields CASSRLGSSYEQYF.

This clone appeared once. The sample has other DNA sequences that encode this CDR3 too. This chain links TRBV5-4 with TRBJ1-4, with 7 bases identical to TRBD1. V gave up 4 bases and J gave up 2 bases; unmatched junction bases: 5. The length of the CDR3 is 15 residues. Germline CDR1 SGHNT, CDR2 YYREEE (reference sequence). The CDR3 here is CASSPTGATNEKLFF. The CDR3 nucleotides read TGTGCCAGCAGCCCCACAGGGGCCACTAATGAAAAACTGTTTTTT.

This rearrangement joins TRBV6-6 to TRBJ1-1; 7 bases map to TRBD1. J was trimmed by 5 bases and V by 5 bases; bases with no gene match: 5. The CDR3 length is 13 residues. Germline lookup yields CDR1 MNHNY and CDR2 SVGAGI (reference sequence). CDR3 sequence reads: CASSAQGRTEAFF. CDR3 nucleotides: TGTGCCAGCAGTGCACAGGGGCGGACTGAAGCTTTCTTT.

The gene calls are TRBV7-8 and TRBJ2-1; D may be TRBD2 (6 bases). Germline assignment: CDR1 SGHVS and CDR2 FQNEAQ. V lost 5 bases and J 7 bases, leaving 9 bases between the germline ends. The CDR3 is 12 residues long. CDR3 loop: CASSPTRNEQFF. CDR3 sequence (DNA): TGTGCCAGCAGCCCGACTAGGAATGAGCAGTTCTTC.

The rearrangement joins TRBV29-1 to TRBJ2-7; 8 bases fit TRBD1. The V and J ends lost 7 bases and 3 bases, in that order; junction bases with no gene match: 8. The CDR3 covers 13 residues. Germline CDR1 is SQVTM and CDR2 is ANQGSEA. The CDR3, as DNA: TGCAGCGCTGGAAGGACAGGGAGCTACGAGCAGTACTTC. It specifies CSAGRTGSYEQYF.

This chain links TRBV6-4 with TRBJ2-3; D call uncertain. Germline loops: CDR1 MRHNA, CDR2 SNTAGT. The V end lost 4 bases, the J end lost 1 base, and 9 bases lay between the germline ends. This CDR3 has 14 residues. The CDR3 sequence: CASSALAGTDTQYF. The CDR3 DNA is TGTGCCAGCAGTGCCCTCGCCGGCACAGATACGCAGTATTTT.

The rearrangement links TRBV12-5 to TRBJ2-5; D is undetermined. The germline V and J ends were trimmed by 4 bases and 5 bases, with 8 bases remaining between them. Germline CDR1 is LGHNT and CDR2 is FRNRAP. CDR3 length equals 12 residues. The CDR3 DNA follows: TGTGCTAGTGGTTACAATTATGAGACCCAGTACTTC. Protein product: CASGYNYETQYF.

This chain joins TRBV5-6 and TRBJ1-5; perhaps TRBD1 as D (6 bases). Germline CDR1 is SGHDT and CDR2 is YYEEEE. The CDR3 is made up of 16 amino acids. Trimming removed 4 bases at V and 1 base at J, with 15 bases between. The CDR3 loop is CASSKEGVSSNQPQHF. For the CDR3, the DNA is TGTGCCAGCAGCAAGGAGGGGGTTTCAAGCAATCAGCCCCAGCATTTT.

The rearrangement uses TRBV6-5 and TRBJ1-2, with D perhaps TRBD1 (6 bases). The germline gives CDR1 MNHEY, CDR2 SVGAGI. The CDR3 is made up of 15 amino acids. The V gene lost 5 bases and the J gene lost 4 bases, with 17 bases spanning the gap. The CDR3 nucleotides read TGTGCCAGCAGTGCCAGGGGAGGGGTTTTCTATGGCTACACCTTC. This sequence encodes CASSARGGVFYGYTF.

The J gene is TRBJ2-7, the V gene TRBV5-1; no clear D gene. V was clipped by 5 bases and J by 5 bases, with 8 bases between them. Germline V gene data show CDR1 as SGHRS and CDR2 as YFSETQ. The CDR3 covers 11 residues. The CDR3 DNA is TGCGCCAGCAGTTATGGGGACGAGCAGTACTTC. This gives the protein CASSYGDEQYF.

The genes are TRBV5-6 and TRBJ2-4, with TRBD2 as a possible D gene (6 bases). The germline gives CDR1 SGHDT, CDR2 YYEEEE. The CDR3 has 14 residues. V lost 7 bases and J 7 bases, leaving 18 bases between the germline ends. The CDR3 is CASRTGGAGNIQYF. Written as DNA, the CDR3 is TGTGCCAGCCGCACGGGCGGAGCGGGTAACATTCAGTACTTC.

V is TRBV29-1 and J is TRBJ2-2; 7 positions match TRBD1. V lost 7 bases and J lost 2; bases outside the gene matches: 4. Germline assignment: CDR1 SQVTM and CDR2 ANQGSEA. The CDR3 contains 13 residues. The CDR3 reads CSADRPNTGELFF. The CDR3 nucleotides are TGCAGCGCGGACAGGCCTAACACCGGGGAGCTGTTTTTT.

This clone was found once. This chain links TRBV6-5 with TRBJ2-4, with D unclear. V lost 6 bases and J lost 1, with 10 bases in between. CDR3 length: 14 amino acids. The germline V gene has CDR1 MNHEY and CDR2 SVGAGI. The CDR3 protein is CASSRIVAKNIQYF. The CDR3 nucleotides read TGTGCCAGCAGCCGGATCGTTGCCAAAAACATTCAGTACTTC.

The chain carries TRBV10-3 and TRBJ1-4; 7 positions match TRBD1. V was clipped by 6 bases and J by 5 bases; unmatched bases: 6. This CDR3 has 14 amino acids. From germline, CDR1 is ENHRY and CDR2 SYGVKD. The CDR3 region is CAISPDRVNEKLFF. For the CDR3, the DNA is TGTGCCATCAGCCCTGACAGGGTGAATGAAAAACTGTTTTTT.

The V gene is TRBV28, the J gene TRBJ2-1, with TRBD2 matching 11 bases. Germline V CDR1 and CDR2: MDHEN, SYDVKM. This CDR3 comprises 16 residues. Trimming took 6 bases from V and 5 from J; bases not matched to a gene: 9. As DNA, the CDR3 is TGTGCCAGCAGAAAACTAGCGGGAGCTCCCGACAATGAGCAGTTCTTC. Amino acid sequence: CASRKLAGAPDNEQFF.

As for this clone: Other nucleotide sequences in the sample specify the same CDR3. V and J are TRBV5-1 and TRBJ2-1, with 9 positions matching TRBD2. The germline V gene has CDR1 SGHRS and CDR2 YFSETQ. V shed 2 bases, J shed 1 base, and the junction held 4 bases outside the gene matches. This CDR3 is 16 amino acids long. As DNA, the CDR3 is TGCGCCAGCAGCTTCATAGCGGGAGCGTCCTACAATGAGCAGTTCTTC. Translating gives CASSFIAGASYNEQFF.

V and J are TRBV28 and TRBJ2-1, with 12 bases aligning to TRBD2. Germline values: CDR1 MDHEN, CDR2 SYDVKM. The CDR3 sequence is 14 residues long. Trimming removed 10 bases from V and 6 bases from J; junction bases left unmatched: 7. The CDR3 DNA reads as TGTGCCACCATGCTAGCGGGAGGGCGCAATGAGCAGTTCTTC. Residues: CATMLAGGRNEQFF.

The rearrangement links TRBV19 to TRBJ2-5; D is perhaps TRBD2 (5 bases). Trimming cost V 5 bases and J 2 bases, with 12 bases left between them. CDR1 is LNHDA, CDR2 SQIVND, per germline (reference sequence). The CDR3 has 14 residues. The CDR3 nucleotides read TGTGCCAGTAGTCAACGGACTTCTCAAGAGACCCAGTACTTC. Protein: CASSQRTSQETQYF.